The entry below describes one T cell receptor beta chain. Read coverage stops 3 residues before the CDR3 terminus; the germline J gene supplies the remainder. The ends were cut back, 3 bases at V and 0 bases at J, with 6 bases in the middle. Per the germline V gene, CDR1 is SGHRS and CDR2 is YFSETQ. The CDR3 spans 14 residues. Generated by immunoSEQ multiplex PCR, the TCRdb table keeps only in-frame clones and is missing some. Its table records about 39,000 clones. These data come from a study of T cells in women clearing cervical HPV infection. Study information: Case blood was drawn when the lesion was first found; control blood after infection became undetectable.

The rearrangement uses TRBV5-1 and TRBJ1-4; no firm D call. The sample taken for sequencing was blood buffy coat. This sequence originates from a woman between 18 and 75 years old with a cervical HPV16 infection that either progressed to CIN3+ or cleared (not recorded which). The CDR3 protein is CASSSRTTNEKLFF. The CDR3 DNA, read in part, is TGCGCCAGCAGCTCCAGGACAACTAATGAAAAA.